This is a list of T cell receptor beta chains from one sample in a study of blood T cell repertoires in COVID-19. TCRdb keeps only in-frame clones here, not all; method: immunoSEQ multiplex PCR. Among 200,000 to 300,000 clones listed, about 90% were seen once. Sample: peripheral blood. These receptors came from an elderly man with acute or convalescent COVID-19. CDR3s include the opening cysteine and the closing phenylalanine or tryptophan. D genes are given only for firm matches. Only some rows state a clone size, as once, few, many or a class for expanded clones.

clone size	D gene	V gene	J gene	CDR3 DNA	CDR3 protein
-	-	TRBV9	TRBJ1-1	TGTGCCAGCAGCGTGGCAGGGGCGAACACTGAAGCTTTCTTT	CASSVAGANTEAFF
-	-	TRBV5-4	TRBJ1-1	TGTGCCAGCAGCACCCCCGGGGGGAGGGCGGTGAACACTGAAGCTTTCTTT	CASSTPGGRAVNTEAFF
few	-	TRBV27	TRBJ1-3	TGTGCCAGCAGTTTCGCAGGCTCTGGAAACACCATATATTTT	CASSFAGSGNTIYF
-	-	TRBV7-9	TRBJ2-3	TGTGCCAGCAGCTTCGGTGGCACAGATACGCAGTATTTT	CASSFGGTDTQYF
-	-	TRBV7-8	TRBJ1-1	TGTGCCAGCACCGGACAGCCCAACACTGAAGCTTTCTTT	CASTGQPNTEAFF
-	-	TRBV5-1	TRBJ2-1	TGCGCCAGCAGCCCCCCGCCCCGGGGTGAGCAGTTCTTC	CASSPPPRGEQFF
-	-	TRBV18	TRBJ2-5	TGTGCCAGCTCCCCATCGGAGACCCAGTACTTC	CASSPSETQYF
-	-	TRBV6-5	TRBJ1-1	TGTGCCAGCAGTTCCCCCCAGGGATTGAACACTGAAGCTTTCTTT	CASSSPQGLNTEAFF
-	-	TRBV7-9	TRBJ1-4	TGTGCCAGCAGCCGGGACATTGAAAAACTGTTTTTT	CASSRDIEKLFF
-	TRBD1	TRBV6-6	TRBJ1-6	TGTGCCAGCAGAAAAAGACAGGGGGCGGGAAATTCACCCCTCCACTTT	CASRKRQGAGNSPLHF
few	TRBD2	TRBV3-1/TRBV3-2	TRBJ2-7	TGTGCCAGCAGCCAAGAAAGTCTAGCGGGAGGCCACTACGAGCAGTACTTC	CASSQESLAGGHYEQYF
-	-	TRBV20-1	TRBJ1-1	TGCAGTGCTAGTCAGATGGGTTGGGGCGGTGGCACTGAAGCTTTCTTT	CSASQMGWGGGTEAFF
once	-	TRBV7-9	TRBJ1-1	TGTGCCAGCAGCTTACGGTACACTGAAGCTTTCTTT	CASSLRYTEAFF
-	-	TRBV11-1	TRBJ1-1	TGTGCCAGCAGTCTCTACAGGGACGCTGAAGCTTTCTTT	CASSLYRDAEAFF
-	TRBD1	TRBV19	TRBJ1-2	TGTGCCAGTACATCTGGGCTCCAGGGGGGAACTAACTATGGCTACACCTTC	CASTSGLQGGTNYGYTF
-	-	TRBV11-1	TRBJ1-6	TGTGCCAGCAGCGCCCTCCCAGGGTCACCCCTCCACTTT	CASSALPGSPLHF
-	-	TRBV27	TRBJ1-2	TGTGCCAGCAGTTTAGCAGCGGGGGCTAAACCACCCGATGGCTACACCTTC	CASSLAAGAKPPDGYTF
-	-	TRBV15	TRBJ1-2	TGTGCCACCAGCAGAGCAGGGGCGGAAGCTAACTATGGCTACACCTTC	CATSRAGAEANYGYTF
-	-	TRBV5-4	TRBJ1-5	TGTGCCAGCAGCCTATCGGGGGGAGCAGATCAGCCCCAGCATTTT	CASSLSGGADQPQHF
once	-	TRBV5-1	TRBJ2-1	TGCGCCAGCAGCTCAAAGACAGCCTTCATCGACAATGAGCAGTTCTTC	CASSSKTAFIDNEQFF
-	TRBD2	TRBV4-3	TRBJ2-1	TGCGCCAGCAGCCTGGGTCTAGCGGGGCCAAATGAGCAGTTCTTC	CASSLGLAGPNEQFF
-	TRBD2	TRBV6-2/TRBV6-3	TRBJ2-7	TGTGCCAGCAGTGGCCTGTCGGGGGGACTCGGAAGGGAAACCTACGAGCAGTACTTC	CASSGLSGGLGRETYEQYF
-	-	TRBV5-6	TRBJ2-7	TGTGCCAGCAGCTTCAGGAACAGGCTCTACGAGCAGTACTTC	CASSFRNRLYEQYF
-	-	TRBV9	TRBJ2-2	TGTGCCAGCAGCAAGGGACAGAACACCGGGGAGCTGTTTTTT	CASSKGQNTGELFF
-	-	TRBV5-6	TRBJ1-2	TGTGCCAGCAGTTCTGGACAGAACTATGGCTACACCTTC	CASSSGQNYGYTF
-	TRBD1	TRBV15	TRBJ1-1	TGTGCCACCAGCAGAGTGACAGGGGACACTGAAGCTTTCTTT	CATSRVTGDTEAFF
once	-	TRBV6-4	TRBJ2-3	TGTGCCAGCAGTGCCGAAACTAGCACAGATACGCAGTATTTT	CASSAETSTDTQYF
few	TRBD1	TRBV7-2	TRBJ1-2	TGTGCCAGCAGCTTACACAGGGGGGACTATGGCTACACCTTC	CASSLHRGDYGYTF
-	-	TRBV19	TRBJ2-2	TGTGCCAGTAGGCCACAGGGTCCGGGGGAGCTGTTTTTT	CASRPQGPGELFF
-	TRBD1	TRBV7-2	TRBJ2-3	TGTGCCAGCAGCTTGGACAGGGGGCCGGTAGATACGCAGTATTTT	CASSLDRGPVDTQYF
few	-	TRBV20-1	TRBJ1-6	TGCAGTGCTGAGGGGGACTCACCCCTCCACTTT	CSAEGDSPLHF
-	-	TRBV18	TRBJ1-1	TGTGCCAGCTCACCACGGGGGGGCTTGAACACTGAAGCTTTCTTT	CASSPRGGLNTEAFF
few	-	TRBV6-2/TRBV6-3	TRBJ1-2	TGTGCCAGCAGTAAGACAGAATCCCCCGTCTATGGCTACACCTTC	CASSKTESPVYGYTF
-	-	TRBV24-1	TRBJ1-2	TGTGCCACCAGTGACCCGTCGGGGCAGGGGCAGTACTATGGCTACACCTTC	CATSDPSGQGQYYGYTF
-	TRBD1	TRBV6-5	TRBJ2-7	TGTGCCAGCAGCCTTACAGGGGGCAACGAGCAGTACTTC	CASSLTGGNEQYF
-	-	TRBV19	TRBJ2-1	TGTGCCAGTAGTATCACCCCAAACTCCAATGAGCAGTTCTTC	CASSITPNSNEQFF
-	-	TRBV18	TRBJ2-7	TGTGCCAGCTCTTCGGAGGTCTCCTACGAGCAGTACTTC	CASSSEVSYEQYF
-	-	TRBV3-1/TRBV3-2	TRBJ1-4	TGTGCCAGCAGCCAAGACAGGGGATTGGCTGAAAAACTGTTTTTT	CASSQDRGLAEKLFF
-	-	TRBV5-1	TRBJ1-1	TGCGCCAGCAGCCCCGAGGACTTACGGTCCACTGAAGCTTTCTTT	CASSPEDLRSTEAFF
-	TRBD1	TRBV7-2	TRBJ1-2	TGTGCCAGCAGCTCGGGACAGAACTATGGCTACACCTTC	CASSSGQNYGYTF
-	TRBD2	TRBV6-4	TRBJ2-3	TGTGCCAGCAGTGCGTCGTTTAGCGGGAGGAGTACAGATACGCAGTATTTT	CASSASFSGRSTDTQYF
-	TRBD1	TRBV6-6	TRBJ2-7	TGTGCCAGCGGGTTGACAGGGATGAGCTACGAGCAGTACTTC	CASGLTGMSYEQYF
-	TRBD1	TRBV12-3/TRBV12-4	TRBJ1-5	TGTGCCAGCAGTAGACAGGGGAATCAGCCCCAGCATTTT	CASSRQGNQPQHF
-	TRBD1	TRBV9	TRBJ1-2	TGTGCCAGCAGCCTACAGGGGGCTGGCTACACCTTC	CASSLQGAGYTF
-	TRBD2	TRBV29-1	TRBJ2-1	TGCAGCGTTGAAGAACAAGCGGGGGGGCCAAGTGAGCAGTTCTTC	CSVEEQAGGPSEQFF
once	-	TRBV5-6	TRBJ1-2	TGTGCCAGCAGCCCCTACGGGGGATATGGCTACACCTTC	CASSPYGGYGYTF